This TCR beta chain comes out of a study of response to subunit inactivated influenza vaccine listed by TCRdb under 2018. In terms of the full investigation: The study used deep quantitative T cell receptor repertoire profiling to track responses to a trivalent subunit inactivated influenza vaccine.

Study-wide conclusions, independent of this receptor: It was suggested by the authors that each seasonal influenza vaccination may recruit only a limited number of new T cells.

Receptor libraries were prepared by RT-PCR. TCRdb names Illumina HiSeq 2500 as the instrument used. TCRdb passed the public sequencing reads through fastp at Q25 and MiXCR, retaining productive beta sequences. Rows merge per CDR3 protein into single entries with the most common DNA and genes. The sample table lists about 830,000 distinct CDR3 sequences, about 18% of them with a count of one. The ten largest account for roughly a tenth of the sample. On this clonotype: Its target antigen remains unknown. Within one base of it there is no much larger clone, and no base qualities were kept.

CDR1 is given as DFQATT and CDR2 as SNEGSKA, both from the germline V gene (reference sequence). The CDR3 numbers 16 residues from cysteine through phenylalanine. Here the CDR3 DNA is all that survives: 48 bases in frame from base 1. V loses 6 bases, J loses 1 base, and the germline ends lie 19 bases apart. This receptor was identified in a man aged 50-60 years who received an inactivated influenza vaccine. Donor details come from another sample of the same person, matched by shared clones. The chain is made from TRBV20-1 and TRBJ2-1; 5 matching bases give a weak D call of TRBD1. Sequencing was performed on PBMCs from blood, taken about 5 days after vaccination. Here the CDR3 is given as CSAPTSQGMSYNEQFF. DNA sequence: TGCAGTGCGCCGACCTCCCAGGGTATGTCCTACAATGAGCAGTTCTTC.